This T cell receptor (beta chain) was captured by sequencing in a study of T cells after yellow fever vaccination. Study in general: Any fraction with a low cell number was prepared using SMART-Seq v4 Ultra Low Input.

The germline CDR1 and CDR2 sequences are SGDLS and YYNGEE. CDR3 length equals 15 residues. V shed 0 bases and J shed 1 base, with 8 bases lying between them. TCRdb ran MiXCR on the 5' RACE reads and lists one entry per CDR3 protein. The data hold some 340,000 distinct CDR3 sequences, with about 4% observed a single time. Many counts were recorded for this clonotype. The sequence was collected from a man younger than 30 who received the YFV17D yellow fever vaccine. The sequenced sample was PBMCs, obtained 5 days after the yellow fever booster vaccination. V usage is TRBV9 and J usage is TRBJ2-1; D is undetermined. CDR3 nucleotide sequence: TGTGCCAGCAGCGTAGCTGCTTCTTCCTACAATGAGCAGTTCTTC. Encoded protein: CASSVAASSYNEQFF.